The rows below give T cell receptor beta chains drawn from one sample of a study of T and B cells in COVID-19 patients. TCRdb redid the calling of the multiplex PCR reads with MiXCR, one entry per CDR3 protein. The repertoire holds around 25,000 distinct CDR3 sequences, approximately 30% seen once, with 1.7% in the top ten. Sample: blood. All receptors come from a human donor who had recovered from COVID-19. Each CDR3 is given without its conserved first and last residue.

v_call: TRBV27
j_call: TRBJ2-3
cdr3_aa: ASSGGTSGTTDTQY

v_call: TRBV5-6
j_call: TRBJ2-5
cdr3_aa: ASSGTSGPKETQY

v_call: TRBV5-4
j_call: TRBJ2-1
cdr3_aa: ASSLELADYNEQF

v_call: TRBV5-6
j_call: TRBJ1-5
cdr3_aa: ASSLGPYSNQPQH

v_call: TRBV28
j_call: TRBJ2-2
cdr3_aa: ASSEGGSGSRPGELF

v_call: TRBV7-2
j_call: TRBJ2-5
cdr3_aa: ASSLRGVAETQY

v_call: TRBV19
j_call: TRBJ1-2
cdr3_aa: ASSIGGVNYGYT

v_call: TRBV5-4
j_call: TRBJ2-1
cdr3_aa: ASSRAGLASNEQF

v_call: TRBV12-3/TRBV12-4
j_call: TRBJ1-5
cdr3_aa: ASSPGPNQPQH

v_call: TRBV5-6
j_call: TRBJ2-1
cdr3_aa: ASSPMTSLAGGPITYNEQF

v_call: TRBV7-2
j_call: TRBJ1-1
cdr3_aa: ATQDREAF

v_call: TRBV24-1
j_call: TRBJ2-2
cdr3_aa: ATSDPDGKNTGELF

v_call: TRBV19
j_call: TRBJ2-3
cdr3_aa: ASSLTGLGTDTQY

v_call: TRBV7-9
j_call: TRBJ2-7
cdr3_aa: ASSLVGVEQY

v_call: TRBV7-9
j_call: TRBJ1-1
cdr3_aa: ASSLAGNTEAF

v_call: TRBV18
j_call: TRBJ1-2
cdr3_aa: ASSPADQGYGYT

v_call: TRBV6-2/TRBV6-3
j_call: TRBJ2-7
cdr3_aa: ASSYSTGGPHEQY

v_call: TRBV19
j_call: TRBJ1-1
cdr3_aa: ASSIGPIEEAF

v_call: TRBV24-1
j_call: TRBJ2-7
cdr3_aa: ATSEGAGTVLYEQY

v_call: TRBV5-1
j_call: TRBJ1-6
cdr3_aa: ASSSTGSSYNSPLH

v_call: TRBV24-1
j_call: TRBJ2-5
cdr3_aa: TTSDTHRGGQETQY

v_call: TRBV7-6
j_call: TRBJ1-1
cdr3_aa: ASSSLKNTEAF

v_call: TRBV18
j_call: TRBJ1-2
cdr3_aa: ASFSDRGAGYT

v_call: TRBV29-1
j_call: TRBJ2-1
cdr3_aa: SAKGGTSGVNEQF

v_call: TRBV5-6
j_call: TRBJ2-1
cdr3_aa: ASSATLAGGGDEQF

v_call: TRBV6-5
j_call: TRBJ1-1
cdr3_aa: ASSSRSVTEAF

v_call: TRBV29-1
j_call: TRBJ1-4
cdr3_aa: STAKAGGEKLF

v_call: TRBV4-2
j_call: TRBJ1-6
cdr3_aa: ASSRGTDSALH

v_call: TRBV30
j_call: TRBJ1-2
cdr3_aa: AWSVQGVGGYT

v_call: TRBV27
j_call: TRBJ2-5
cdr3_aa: ASSFRLAGGKETQY

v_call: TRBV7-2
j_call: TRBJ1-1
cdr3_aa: ASSLGRPEAF

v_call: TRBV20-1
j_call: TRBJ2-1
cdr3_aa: SATGTGAYNEQF

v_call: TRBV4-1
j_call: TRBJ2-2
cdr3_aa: ASRVRANTGELF

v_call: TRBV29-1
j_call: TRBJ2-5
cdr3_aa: SVDPDSGRTQY

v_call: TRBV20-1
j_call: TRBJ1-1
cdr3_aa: SALGASGTEAF